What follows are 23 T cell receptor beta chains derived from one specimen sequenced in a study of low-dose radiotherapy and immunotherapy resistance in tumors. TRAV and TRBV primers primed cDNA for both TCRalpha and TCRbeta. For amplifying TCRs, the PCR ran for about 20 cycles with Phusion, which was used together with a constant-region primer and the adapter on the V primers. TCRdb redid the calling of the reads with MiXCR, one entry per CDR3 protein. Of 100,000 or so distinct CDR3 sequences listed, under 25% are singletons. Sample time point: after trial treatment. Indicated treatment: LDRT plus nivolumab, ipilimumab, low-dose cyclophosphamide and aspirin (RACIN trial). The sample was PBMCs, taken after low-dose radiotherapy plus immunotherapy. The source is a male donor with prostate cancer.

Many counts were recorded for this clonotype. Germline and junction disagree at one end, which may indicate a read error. CDR3 protein: CASSQESYGTGF. For the CDR3, the DNA is TGCGCCAGCAGCCAAGAAAGCTATGGTACGGGCTTC. V is TRBV4-1 and J is TRBJ2-7; D remains unclear. Germline CDR1 is MGHRA and CDR2 is YSYEKL. There are 12 residues in the CDR3.

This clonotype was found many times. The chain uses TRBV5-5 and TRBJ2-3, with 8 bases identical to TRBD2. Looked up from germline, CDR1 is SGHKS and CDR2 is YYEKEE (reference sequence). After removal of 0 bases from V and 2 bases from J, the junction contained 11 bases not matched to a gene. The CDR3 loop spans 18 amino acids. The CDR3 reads CASSLGLAPPPTTDTQYF. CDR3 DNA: TGTGCCAGCAGCTTGGGACTAGCGCCGCCCCCTACCACAGATACGCAGTATTTT.

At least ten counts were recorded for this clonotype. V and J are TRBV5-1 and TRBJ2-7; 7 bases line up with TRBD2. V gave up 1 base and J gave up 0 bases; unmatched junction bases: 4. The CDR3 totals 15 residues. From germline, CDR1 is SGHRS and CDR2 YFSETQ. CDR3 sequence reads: CASSLSGASSYEQYF. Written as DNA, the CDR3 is TGCGCCAGCAGCTTGAGCGGGGCCAGCTCCTACGAGCAGTACTTC.

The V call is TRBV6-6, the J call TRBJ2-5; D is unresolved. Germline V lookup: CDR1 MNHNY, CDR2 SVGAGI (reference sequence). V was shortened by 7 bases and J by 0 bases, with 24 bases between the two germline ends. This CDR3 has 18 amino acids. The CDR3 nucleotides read TGTGCCAGCATTGACGGTGTATTAGCTGGGCCGTACCAAGAGACCCAGTACTTC. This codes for CASIDGVLAGPYQETQYF.

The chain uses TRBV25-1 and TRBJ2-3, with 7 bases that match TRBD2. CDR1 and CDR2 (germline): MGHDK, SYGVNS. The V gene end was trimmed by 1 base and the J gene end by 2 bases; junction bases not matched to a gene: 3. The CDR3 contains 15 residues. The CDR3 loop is CASSELGGYTDTQYF. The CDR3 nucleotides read TGTGCCAGCAGTGAATTGGGGGGGTACACAGATACGCAGTATTTT.

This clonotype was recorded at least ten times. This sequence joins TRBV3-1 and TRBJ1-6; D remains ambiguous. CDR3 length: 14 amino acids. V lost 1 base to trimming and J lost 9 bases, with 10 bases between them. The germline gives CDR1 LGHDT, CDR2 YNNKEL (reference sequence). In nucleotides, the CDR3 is TGTGCCAGCAGCCAAGGGACGGCAAGTTCACCCCTCCACTTT. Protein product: CASSQGTASSPLHF.

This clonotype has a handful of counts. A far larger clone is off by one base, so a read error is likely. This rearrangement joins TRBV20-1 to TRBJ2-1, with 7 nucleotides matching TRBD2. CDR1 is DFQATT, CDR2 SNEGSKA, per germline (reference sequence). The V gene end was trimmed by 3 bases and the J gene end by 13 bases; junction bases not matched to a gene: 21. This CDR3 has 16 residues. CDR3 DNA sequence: TGCAGTGCTAGGCGGTTAGGCGCGGGGGACCAAGAGACCCAGTTCTTC. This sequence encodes CSARRLGAGDQETQFF.

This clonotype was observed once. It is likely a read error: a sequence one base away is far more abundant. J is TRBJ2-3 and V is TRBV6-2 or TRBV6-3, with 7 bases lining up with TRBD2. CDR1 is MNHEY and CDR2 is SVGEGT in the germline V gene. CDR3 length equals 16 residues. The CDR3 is CAISGEGTTGIDTQYF. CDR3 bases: TGTGCCATCAGTGGGGAGGGCACTACAGGCATAGATACGCAGTATTTT.

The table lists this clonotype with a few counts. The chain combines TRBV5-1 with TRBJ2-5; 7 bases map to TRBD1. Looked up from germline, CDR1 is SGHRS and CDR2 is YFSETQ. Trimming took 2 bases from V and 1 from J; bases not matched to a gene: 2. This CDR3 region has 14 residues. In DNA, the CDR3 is TGCGCCAGCAGCTTTACAGGGGCCCAAGAGACCCAGTACTTC. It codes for CASSFTGAQETQYF.

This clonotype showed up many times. The CDR3 reads CASNPTAGSYNSPLHF. CDR3 DNA sequence: TGCGCCAGCAACCCGACCGCCGGCTCCTATAATTCACCCCTCCACTTT. This chain uses TRBV23-1 with TRBJ1-6; D gene ambiguous. TRBV23-1 is filed as an ORF, its function uncertain. This CDR3 has 16 residues. The V end lost 7 bases, the J end lost 0 bases, and 13 bases lay between the germline ends.

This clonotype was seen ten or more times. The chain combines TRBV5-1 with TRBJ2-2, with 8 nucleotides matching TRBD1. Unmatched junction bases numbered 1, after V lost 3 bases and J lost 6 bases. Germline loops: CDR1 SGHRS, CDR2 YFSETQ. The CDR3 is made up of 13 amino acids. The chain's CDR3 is CASSSTGAGELFF. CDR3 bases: TGCGCCAGCAGCTCGACAGGGGCCGGGGAGCTGTTTTTT.

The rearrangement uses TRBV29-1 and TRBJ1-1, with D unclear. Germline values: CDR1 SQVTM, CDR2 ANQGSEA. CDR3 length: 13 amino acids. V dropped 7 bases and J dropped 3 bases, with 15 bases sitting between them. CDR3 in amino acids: CSAFIHRDTEAFF. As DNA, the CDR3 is TGCAGCGCCTTCATTCACCGGGACACTGAAGCTTTCTTT. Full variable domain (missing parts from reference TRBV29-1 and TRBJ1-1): SAVISQKPSRDICQRGTSLTIQCQVDSQVTMMFWYRQQPGQSLTLIATANQGSEATYESGFVIDKFPISRPNLTFSTLTVSNMSPEDSSIYLCSAFIHRDTEAFFGQGTRLTVV.

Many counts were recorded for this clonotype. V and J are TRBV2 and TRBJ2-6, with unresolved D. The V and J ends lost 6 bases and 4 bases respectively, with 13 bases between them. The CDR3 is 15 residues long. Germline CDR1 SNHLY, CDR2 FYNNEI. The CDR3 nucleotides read TGTGCCAGCAGGGGCGATGGTACCGGGGCCAACGTCCTGACTTTC. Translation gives CASRGDGTGANVLTF.

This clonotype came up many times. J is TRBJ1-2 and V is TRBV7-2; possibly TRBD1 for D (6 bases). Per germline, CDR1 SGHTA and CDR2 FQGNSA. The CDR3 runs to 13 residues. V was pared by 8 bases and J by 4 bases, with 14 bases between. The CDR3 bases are TGTGCCAGCCGACCGACAGGTTTCTATGGCTACACCTTC. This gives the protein CASRPTGFYGYTF.

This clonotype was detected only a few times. This CDR3 reads CASSAGTSGLHEQYF. The CDR3 DNA reads as TGCGCCAGCAGCGCAGGGACTAGCGGGCTACACGAGCAGTACTTC. V is TRBV5-1 and J is TRBJ2-7; the match to TRBD2 covers 12 bases. Unmatched junction bases numbered 7, after V lost 4 bases and J lost 5 bases. The CDR3 sequence is 15 residues long. From germline, CDR1 is SGHRS and CDR2 YFSETQ.

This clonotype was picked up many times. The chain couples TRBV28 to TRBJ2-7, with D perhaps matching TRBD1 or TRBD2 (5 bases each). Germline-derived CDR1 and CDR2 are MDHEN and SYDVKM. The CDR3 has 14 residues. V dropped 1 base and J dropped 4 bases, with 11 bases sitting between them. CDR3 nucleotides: TGTGCCAGCAGTTTATACCTCGGGGCGTACGAGCAGTACTTC. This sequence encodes CASSLYLGAYEQYF.

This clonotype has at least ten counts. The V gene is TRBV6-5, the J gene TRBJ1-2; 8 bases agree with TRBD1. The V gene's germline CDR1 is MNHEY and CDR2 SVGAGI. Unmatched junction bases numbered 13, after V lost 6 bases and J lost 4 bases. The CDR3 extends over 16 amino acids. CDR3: CASSPGLTGVPYGYTF. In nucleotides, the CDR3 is TGTGCCAGCAGCCCAGGTCTGACAGGGGTGCCCTATGGCTACACCTTC.

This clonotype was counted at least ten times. CDR3 DNA: TGTGCCAGCAGTGAGGAGGGGGGGGGAACTGAAGCTTTCTTT. Residues: CASSEEGGGTEAFF. The V call is TRBV2, the J call TRBJ1-1; D may be TRBD1 (6 bases). Germline V lookup: CDR1 SNHLY, CDR2 FYNNEI. The length of the CDR3 is 14 residues. Trimming removed 3 bases at V and 5 bases at J, with 13 bases between.

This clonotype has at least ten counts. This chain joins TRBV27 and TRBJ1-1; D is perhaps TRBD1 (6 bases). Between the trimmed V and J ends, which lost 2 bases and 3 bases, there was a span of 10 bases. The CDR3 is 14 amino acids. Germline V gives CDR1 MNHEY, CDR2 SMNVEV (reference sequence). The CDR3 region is CASSLGGRYTEAFF. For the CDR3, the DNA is TGTGCCAGCAGTTTAGGGGGCAGGTACACTGAAGCTTTCTTT.

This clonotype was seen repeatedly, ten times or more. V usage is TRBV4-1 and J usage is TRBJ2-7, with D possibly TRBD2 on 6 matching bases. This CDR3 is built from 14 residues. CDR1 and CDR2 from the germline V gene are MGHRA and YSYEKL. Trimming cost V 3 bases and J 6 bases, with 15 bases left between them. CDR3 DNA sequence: TGCGCCAGCAGCCAGCCGACTAGGGCGCCCGAGCAGTACTTC. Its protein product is CASSQPTRAPEQYF.

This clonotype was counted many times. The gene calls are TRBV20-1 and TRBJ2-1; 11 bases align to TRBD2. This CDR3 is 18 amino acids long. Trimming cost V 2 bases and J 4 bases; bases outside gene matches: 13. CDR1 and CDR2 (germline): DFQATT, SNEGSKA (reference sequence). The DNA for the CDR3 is TGCAGTGCTAGATCCTCAGGATCGGTAGCGGGGGGGTACAATGAGCAGTTCTTC. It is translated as CSARSSGSVAGGYNEQFF.

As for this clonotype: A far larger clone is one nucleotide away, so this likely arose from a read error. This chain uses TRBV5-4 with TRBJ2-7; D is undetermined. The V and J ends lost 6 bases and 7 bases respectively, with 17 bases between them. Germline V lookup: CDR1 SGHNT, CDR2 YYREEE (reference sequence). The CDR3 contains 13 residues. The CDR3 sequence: CASTRTQGNEQYF. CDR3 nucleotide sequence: TGTGCCAGCACCCGGACCCAAGGTAATGAGCAGTACTTC.

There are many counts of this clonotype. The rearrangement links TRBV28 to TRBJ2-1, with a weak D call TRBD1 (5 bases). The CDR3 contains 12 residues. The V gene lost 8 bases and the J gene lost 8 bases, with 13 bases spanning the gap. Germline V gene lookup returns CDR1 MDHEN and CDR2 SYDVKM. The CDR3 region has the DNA TGTGCCAGCTCCGCAGGGATTCATGAGCAGTTCTTC. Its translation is CASSAGIHEQFF.